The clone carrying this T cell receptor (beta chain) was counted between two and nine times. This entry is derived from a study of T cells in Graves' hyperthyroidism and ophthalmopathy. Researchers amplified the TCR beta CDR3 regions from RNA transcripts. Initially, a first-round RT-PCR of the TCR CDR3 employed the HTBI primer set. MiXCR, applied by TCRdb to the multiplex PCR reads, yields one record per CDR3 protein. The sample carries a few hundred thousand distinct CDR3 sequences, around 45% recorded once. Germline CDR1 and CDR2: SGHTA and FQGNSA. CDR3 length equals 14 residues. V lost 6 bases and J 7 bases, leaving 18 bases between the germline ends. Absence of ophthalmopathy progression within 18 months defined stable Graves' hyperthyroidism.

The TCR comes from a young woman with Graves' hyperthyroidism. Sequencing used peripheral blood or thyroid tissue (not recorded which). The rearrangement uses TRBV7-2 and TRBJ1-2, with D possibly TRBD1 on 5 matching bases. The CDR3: CASSLSRAFGGYTF. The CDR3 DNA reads TGTGCCAGCAGTTTGTCCAGGGCGTTCGGTGGCTACACCTTC.